This TCR beta chain was profiled in a study of response to subunit inactivated influenza vaccine. TCRdb re-called the RT-PCR reads with MiXCR, one entry per CDR3 protein. Among around 650,000 distinct CDR3 sequences listed, 15% to 17% were seen once. This clonotype was recorded a few times. This CDR3 has 13 amino acids. V lost 1 base, J lost 9 bases, and 1 base stayed unmatched. Germline-derived CDR1 and CDR2 are LGHDT and YNNKEL (reference sequence). This sample comprised PBMCs from blood, obtained about 11 days after vaccination. The source is a man aged 50 to 59 who received an inactivated influenza vaccine. V and J are TRBV3-1 and TRBJ1-5; 9 nucleotides line up with TRBD1. The CDR3 reads CASSQGDRVPQHF. CDR3 coding DNA: TGTGCCAGCAGCCAAGGGGACAGGGTGCCCCAGCATTTT.